The clone carrying this T cell receptor (beta chain) was recorded only once. As yet, its antigen is unknown. The sample is drawn from a study of untreated major depressive disorder. The study's findings and limits: Sequencing showed nonsignificant TRBV25-01 and TRBV02-01 differences matching flow cytometry. CD4+ T cells from depressed patients used TRBV05-01 (Vbeta 5.1) more often than controls. In every subject, the five largest TRBV05-01 clones were private.

The germline CDR1 and CDR2 sequences are LGHNA and YSLEER. The V end was cut by 1 base, the J end by 2 bases, with 8 bases between. This CDR3 spans 15 amino acids. TCRdb's copy holds only in-frame clones and misses some; the assay was immunoSEQ multiplex PCR. The sample consists of around 23,000 clones, approximately 91% of them appearing once. The chain couples TRBV4-3 to TRBJ1-4; D call uncertain. This TCR derives from a woman aged 25 to 39 with major depressive disorder. Sample: CD4+ T cells from PBMCs. This CDR3 is CASSQAGSTNEKLFF. CDR3 coding DNA: TGCGCCAGCAGCCAAGCGGGATCCACTAATGAAAAACTGTTTTTT.